This T cell receptor beta chain was recorded in a study of molecular identifiers for immune sequencing clone quantification. One entry per CDR3 protein results from TCRdb running MiXCR on the PCR reads. The sample has nearly 650,000 distinct CDR3 sequences, approximately 24% seen once; the top ten hold 0.7% to 0.95%. With regard to this clonotype: The antigen is undetermined.

Overall study findings and caveats: It was shown that clones above 20 RNA copies held over 97% of effector molecules, but under 1% in naive cells.

Trimming cost V 4 bases and J 0 bases, with 10 bases left between them. Germline V gene lookup returns CDR1 PRHDT and CDR2 FYEKMQ (reference sequence). There are 15 residues in the CDR3. This receptor was obtained from a human donor in good health. Some libraries in this study had Jurkat cell RNA spiked in. The chain joins TRBV13 to TRBJ1-3; unclear D gene. The specimen sequenced was naive CD8+ T cells from blood, with Jurkat cell RNA spiked in. Subset denoted: FACS-sorted CD8+CD4-CCR7+CD45RA+ naive T cells. The CDR3 bases are TGTGCCAGCAGCTCGCGGACTGACTCTGGAAACACCATATATTTT. Translated: CASSSRTDSGNTIYF. The complete variable domain, with remaining parts taken from reference TRBV13 and TRBJ1-3, reads AAGVIQSPRHLIKEKRETATLKCYPIPRHDTVYWYQQGPGQDPQFLISFYEKMQSDKGSIPDRFSAQQFSDYHSELNMSSLELGDSALYFCASSSRTDSGNTIYFGEGSWLTVV.